Listed below are T cell receptor beta chains from one sample, sequenced in a study of T cell repertoires in cytomegalovirus infection. Via MiXCR, TCRdb re-called the reads, giving one row per CDR3 protein. The data hold about 680,000 distinct CDR3 sequences, with approximately 24% observed a single time. Sequenced sample: CD8+ T cells from PBMCs. The receptors here all came from a human donor in good health (CMV status not recorded). Some clones in this sample may be carry-over from other donors' samples. Each CDR3 is given with its conserved first and last residue. Each record gives: clone size, V gene, J gene, D gene, CDR3 DNA, CDR3 protein. The D gene is left open where the match is weak. Clone size is stated in some rows and not others, as once, few, many or a class when expanded.

.,TRBV28,TRBJ2-2,TRBD2,TGTGCCAGCTGGACTAGCGAGGGGTCCGGGGAGCTGTTTTTT,CASWTSEGSGELFF
few,TRBV7-9,TRBJ1-4,.,TGTGCCAGCAGCCCCGAAACCGCGGTCATCGATGAAAAACTGTTTTTT,CASSPETAVIDEKLFF
many,TRBV28,TRBJ2-5,TRBD1,TGTGCCAGCAGTTTGACAGGGGTCGTAGGAGAGACCCAGTACTTC,CASSLTGVVGETQYF
many,TRBV28,TRBJ2-1,.,TGTGCCAGCAGGGGGACAAGCTCCTACAATGAGCAGTTCTTC,CASRGTSSYNEQFF
few,TRBV20-1,TRBJ1-1,.,TGCAGTGCTAGGTTGCCCTTTTATGAAGCTTTCTTT,CSARLPFYEAFF
.,TRBV27,TRBJ1-1,.,TGTGCCAGCTCCCCCTGGGGGGGACCCCATTATGAAGTCACTGAAGCTTTCTTT,CASSPWGGPHYEVTEAFF
.,TRBV20-1,TRBJ1-2,.,TGCAGCGGGTTGGGGGACTATGGCTACACCTTC,CSGLGDYGYTF
.,TRBV4-1,TRBJ1-5,.,TGCGCCAGCAGCCAAGCAGGAAAAAGCAATCAGCCCCAGCATTTT,CASSQAGKSNQPQHF
few,TRBV24-1,TRBJ2-3,.,TGTGCCACCAGTGATTTGAGGGGAACGCAGTATTTT,CATSDLRGTQYF
few,TRBV27,TRBJ2-3,.,TGTGCCAGCAGTACCATAGGAGGCACAGATACGCAGTATTTT,CASSTIGGTDTQYF
.,TRBV6-6,TRBJ2-5,TRBD1,TGTGCCAGCAGGACTCCCCCCGGGACAGGGCTCGAGACCCAGTACTTC,CASRTPPGTGLETQYF
few,TRBV7-9,TRBJ1-6,.,TGTGCCAGCAGCTTAATCGGGGGCAGCGATAATTCACCCCTCCACTTT,CASSLIGGSDNSPLHF
.,TRBV7-9,TRBJ1-1,TRBD1,TGTGTCAGCACCCCTAACCAGGGGGCGGCTTTCTTT,CVSTPNQGAAFF
few,TRBV20-1,TRBJ1-6,.,TGCAGTGCTAGGCAGGGAGGGAATTCACCCCTCCACTTT,CSARQGGNSPLHF
.,TRBV20-1,TRBJ2-5,.,TGCAGTGTGACAGGACTAGGATACGAGACCCAGTACTTC,CSVTGLGYETQYF
many,TRBV27,TRBJ1-6,.,TGTGCCAGCAGTTTATCGACAGGTAGCTCCTATAATTCACCCCTCCACTTT,CASSLSTGSSYNSPLHF
.,TRBV7-9,TRBJ2-1,.,TGTGCCAGCAGCTTCGGGTTTAACAATGAGCAGTTCTTC,CASSFGFNNEQFF
.,TRBV9,TRBJ1-2,.,TGTGTCAGCAGCGTAGGAGGGCAAGCTAACTATGGCTACACCTTC,CVSSVGGQANYGYTF
.,TRBV5-1,TRBJ1-2,.,TGCGCCAGCAGCTTGCCCGACAGTAACTATGGCTACACCTTC,CASSLPDSNYGYTF
few,TRBV5-5,TRBJ1-4,.,TGTGCCAGCAGCTATTTCATAAAACAGGCAACTAATGAAAAACTGTTTTTT,CASSYFIKQATNEKLFF
.,TRBV12-5,TRBJ2-5,.,TGTGCTAGTGGTTTGTGGCGGGCGCAACAAGAGACCCAGTACTTC,CASGLWRAQQETQYF
.,TRBV7-6,TRBJ1-2,.,TGTGCCAACAGCTTATTCACCGACAGGTCTGACGGCTACACCTTC,CANSLFTDRSDGYTF